This entry concerns a single T cell receptor beta chain. Source study methods: The authors estimated nucleated cell counts from reference gene primer amplification. Sequencing was performed with immunoSEQ multiplex PCR; in TCRdb, only in-frame clones are kept and a portion is missing. V and J calls and clone size are those listed in that table; D and trimming were worked out from the DNA. The sample lists 90,000 or so clones, over 80% seen once, with 11% in the top ten. The sample comes from a study of blood T cell repertoires in COVID-19. Overall study context: PBMCs, B-cell-depleted T cells, or T cells were the source of the cDNA or gDNA that made up the material.

The CDR3 spans 16 residues. With V trimmed by 5 bases and J by 1 base, 6 bases remained unmatched. The V gene's germline CDR1 is SGHVS and CDR2 FQNEAQ. The sequence was collected from a man older than 75 with acute or convalescent COVID-19. Source material: peripheral blood. The chain combines TRBV7-8 with TRBJ1-1, with 11 bases lining up with TRBD1. The CDR3 DNA sequence: TGTGCCAGCAGCATTCGGACAGGGGGCGGGAACACTGAAGCTTTCTTT. Protein product: CASSIRTGGGNTEAFF.